Following are 7 T cell receptor beta chains from one sample sequenced in a study of blood T cell repertoires in COVID-19. Here immunoSEQ multiplex PCR was the method, and the copy in TCRdb shows in-frame clones only, minus some. The sample contains roughly 300,000 clones, approximately 81% of which appear only once. The sequenced sample was PBMCs or T cells enriched from blood (not recorded which). Receptors originate from a woman aged 45-60 years who had recovered from COVID-19.

The CDR3 DNA sequence: TGTGCCAGCAGCTTACCGGGACAGGGCGCGGTCGGCGGGGAGCTGTTTTTT. Encoded protein: CASSLPGQGAVGGELFF. The rearrangement links TRBV5-4 to TRBJ2-2, with TRBD1 matching over 9 bases. V shed 2 bases and J 7 bases; nucleotides not matched to a gene: 12. Germline lookup yields CDR1 SGHNT and CDR2 YYREEE (reference sequence). The CDR3 sequence is 17 residues long.

This clone has just one count. This chain joins TRBV10-1 and TRBJ2-1; D is unresolved. The CDR3 is 15 amino acids. Trimming removed 4 bases at V and 0 bases at J, with 10 bases between. Germline V gives CDR1 WNHNN, CDR2 SYGVQD (reference sequence). The CDR3 spells CASSVSTSSYNEQFF. CDR3 bases: TGCGCCAGCAGTGTATCAACGAGCTCCTACAATGAGCAGTTCTTC.

The chain has TRBV30 and TRBJ2-7; 8 bases line up with TRBD1. Germline V gives CDR1 GTSNPN, CDR2 SVGIG (reference sequence). CDR3 length: 16 residues. Trimming took 2 bases from V and 3 from J; bases not matched to a gene: 12. The CDR3 nucleotides read TGTGCCTGGAGTTCAACGGGGACAGGTCTCCACTACGAGCAGTACTTC. Protein product: CAWSSTGTGLHYEQYF.

V usage is TRBV11-2 and J usage is TRBJ2-1; 9 bases line up with TRBD2. The germline V gene encodes CDR1 SGHAT and CDR2 FQNNGV. The CDR3 has 15 amino acids. Losses at the gene ends were 2 bases for V and 9 bases for J; bases not matched to a gene: 8. This CDR3 is CASSLLLGLATEQFF. In nucleotides, the CDR3 is TGTGCCAGCAGCTTACTGTTGGGACTAGCAACTGAGCAGTTCTTC.

J is TRBJ2-6 and V is TRBV19; the match to TRBD1 covers 9 bases. Germline CDR1 and CDR2: LNHDA and SQIVND (reference sequence). V was pared by 9 bases and J by 1 base, with 4 bases of the junction left unmatched. This CDR3 spans 15 amino acids. The CDR3 region is CASGTGFSGANVLTF. CDR3 bases: TGTGCCAGCGGGACAGGGTTTTCTGGGGCCAACGTCCTGACTTTC.

The chain is built from TRBV7-9 and TRBJ1-3; the D is unclear. In germline, CDR1 is SEHNR, CDR2 FQNEAQ (reference sequence). V shed 5 bases and J shed 4 bases, with 9 bases lying between them. The CDR3 totals 13 residues. The CDR3 loop reads CASSPRFGNTIYF. The CDR3 DNA sequence: TGTGCCAGCAGCCCACGGTTCGGAAACACCATATATTTT.

The chain employs TRBV5-1 and TRBJ1-5; 10 nucleotides agree with TRBD1. The germline gives CDR1 SGHRS, CDR2 YFSETQ. The CDR3 extends over 14 amino acids. V dropped 5 bases and J dropped 7; count of bases not matched to a gene: 6. In nucleotides, the CDR3 is TGCGCCAGCAGTCCGGGACAGGGGAACCAGCCCCAGCATTTT. Residues: CASSPGQGNQPQHF.